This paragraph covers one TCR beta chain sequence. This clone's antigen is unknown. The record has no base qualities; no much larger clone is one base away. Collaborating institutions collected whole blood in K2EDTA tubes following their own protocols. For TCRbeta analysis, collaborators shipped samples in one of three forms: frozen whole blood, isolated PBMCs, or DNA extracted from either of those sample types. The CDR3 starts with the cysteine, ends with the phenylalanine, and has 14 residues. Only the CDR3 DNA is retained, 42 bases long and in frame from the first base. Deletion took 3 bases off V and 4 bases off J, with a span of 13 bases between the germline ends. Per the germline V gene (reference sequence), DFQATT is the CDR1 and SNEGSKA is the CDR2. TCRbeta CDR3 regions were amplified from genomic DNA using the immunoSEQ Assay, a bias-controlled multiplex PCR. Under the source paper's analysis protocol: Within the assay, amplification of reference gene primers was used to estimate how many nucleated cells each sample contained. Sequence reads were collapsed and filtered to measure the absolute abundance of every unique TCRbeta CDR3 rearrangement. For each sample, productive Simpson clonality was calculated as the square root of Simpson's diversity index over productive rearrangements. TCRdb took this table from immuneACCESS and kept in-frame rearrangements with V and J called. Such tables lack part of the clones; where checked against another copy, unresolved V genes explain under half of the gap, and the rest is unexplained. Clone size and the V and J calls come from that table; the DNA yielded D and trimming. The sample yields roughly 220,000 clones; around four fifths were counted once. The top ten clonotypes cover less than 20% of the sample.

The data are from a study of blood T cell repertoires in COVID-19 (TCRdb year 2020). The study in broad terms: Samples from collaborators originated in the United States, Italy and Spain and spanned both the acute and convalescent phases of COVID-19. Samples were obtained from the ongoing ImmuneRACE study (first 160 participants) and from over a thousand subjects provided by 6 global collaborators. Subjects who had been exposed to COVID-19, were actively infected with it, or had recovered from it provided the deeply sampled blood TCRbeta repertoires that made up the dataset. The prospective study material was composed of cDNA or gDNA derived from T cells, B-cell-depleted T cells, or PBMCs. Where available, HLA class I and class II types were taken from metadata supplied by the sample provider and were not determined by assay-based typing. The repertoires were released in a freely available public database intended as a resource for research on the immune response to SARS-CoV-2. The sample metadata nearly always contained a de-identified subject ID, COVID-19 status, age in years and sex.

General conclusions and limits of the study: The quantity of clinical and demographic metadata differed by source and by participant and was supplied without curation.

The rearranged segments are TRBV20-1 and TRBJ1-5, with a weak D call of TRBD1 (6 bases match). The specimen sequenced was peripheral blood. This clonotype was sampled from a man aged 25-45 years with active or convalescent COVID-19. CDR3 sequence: CSASVRTDNQPQHF. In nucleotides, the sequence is TGCAGTGCTAGTGTACGGACAGATAATCAGCCCCAGCATTTT.